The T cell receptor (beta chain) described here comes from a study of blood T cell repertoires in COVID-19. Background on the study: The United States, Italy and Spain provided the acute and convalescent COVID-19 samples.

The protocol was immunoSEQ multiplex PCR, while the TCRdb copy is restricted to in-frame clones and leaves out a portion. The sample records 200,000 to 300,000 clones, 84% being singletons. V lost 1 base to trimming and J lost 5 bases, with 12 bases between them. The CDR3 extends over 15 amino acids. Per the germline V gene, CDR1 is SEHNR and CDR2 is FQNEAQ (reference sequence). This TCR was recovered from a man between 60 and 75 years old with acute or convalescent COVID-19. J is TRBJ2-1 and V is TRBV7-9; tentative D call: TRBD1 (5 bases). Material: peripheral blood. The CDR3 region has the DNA TGTGCCAGCAGCTTAGAGGTCGCAGGGAACAATGAGCAGTTCTTC. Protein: CASSLEVAGNNEQFF.